The 4 T cell receptor beta chains reported below all come from one sample, sequenced in a study of identical twins. TCRdb reprocessed the 5' RACE reads via MiXCR and lists one record per CDR3 protein. Here the sample spans a few hundred thousand distinct CDR3 sequences, roughly an eighth being singletons. The sample was also reused in another study, on yellow fever vaccine responses in identical twins.

Specimen: CD4+ T cells sorted from blood. The receptors stem from a woman aged 18-30 years in good health.

At least ten counts were recorded for this clonotype. The chain recombines TRBV21-1 with TRBJ2-7; whether TRBD1, the table's D call, matches the DNA was not checked. TRBV21-1 has pseudogene status. The CDR3 spans 13 residues. The CDR3 sequence: CASHRDRAYEQYF. The DNA for the CDR3 is TGTGCCAGCCACCGGGACAGGGCGTACGAGCAGTACTTC.

The chain uses TRBV27 and TRBJ1-3; no definite D call. V was trimmed by 1 base and J by 4 bases, leaving 11 bases between them. CDR3 length: 15 residues. CDR1 and CDR2 from the germline V gene are MNHEY and SMNVEV (reference sequence). The CDR3, as DNA: TGTGCCAGCAGTTTATTTCAGCCCGGCGGAAACACCATATATTTT. It encodes CASSLFQPGGNTIYF.

In its sample, this clonotype was seen a few times. The chain joins TRBV3-1 to TRBJ1-5, with D maybe TRBD1 (5 bases). The germline gives CDR1 LGHDT, CDR2 YNNKEL (reference sequence). V shed 1 base and J shed 15 bases, with 13 bases lying between them. This CDR3 region has 12 residues. This chain's CDR3 is CASSQGAGISHF. The CDR3 nucleotides read TGTGCCAGCAGCCAAGGAGCAGGGATCTCGCATTTT.

J is TRBJ2-4 and V is TRBV20-1, with D tentatively TRBD1 or TRBD2 (5 bases each). The CDR3 extends over 15 amino acids. Germline V gene lookup returns CDR1 DFQATT and CDR2 SNEGSKA (reference sequence). The V gene lost 5 bases and the J gene lost 0 bases, with 14 bases spanning the gap. Here the CDR3 DNA reads TGCAGTGCTGGGACGAGAAGCCTAGCCAAAAACATTCAGTACTTC. It specifies CSAGTRSLAKNIQYF.